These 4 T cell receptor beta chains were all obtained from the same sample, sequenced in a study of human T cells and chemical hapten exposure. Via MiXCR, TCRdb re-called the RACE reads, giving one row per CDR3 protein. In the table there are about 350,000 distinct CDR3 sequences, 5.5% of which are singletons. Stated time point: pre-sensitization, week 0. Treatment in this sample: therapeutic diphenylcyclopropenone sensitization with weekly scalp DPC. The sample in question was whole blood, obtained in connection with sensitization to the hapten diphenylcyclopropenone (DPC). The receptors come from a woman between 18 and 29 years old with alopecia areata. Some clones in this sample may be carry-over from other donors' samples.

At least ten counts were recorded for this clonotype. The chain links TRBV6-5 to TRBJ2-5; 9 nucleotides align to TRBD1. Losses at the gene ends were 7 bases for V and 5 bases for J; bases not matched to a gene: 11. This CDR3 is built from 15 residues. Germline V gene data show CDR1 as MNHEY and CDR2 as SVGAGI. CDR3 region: CASTGDRALPETQYF. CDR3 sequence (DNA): TGTGCCAGCACCGGGGACAGGGCCCTCCCGGAGACCCAGTACTTC.

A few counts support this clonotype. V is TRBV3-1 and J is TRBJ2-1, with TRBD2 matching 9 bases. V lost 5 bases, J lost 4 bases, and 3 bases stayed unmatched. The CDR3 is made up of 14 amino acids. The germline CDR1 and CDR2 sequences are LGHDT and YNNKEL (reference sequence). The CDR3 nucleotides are TGTGCCAGCAGCGTCCTAGCGGGATACAATGAGCAGTTCTTC. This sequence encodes CASSVLAGYNEQFF.

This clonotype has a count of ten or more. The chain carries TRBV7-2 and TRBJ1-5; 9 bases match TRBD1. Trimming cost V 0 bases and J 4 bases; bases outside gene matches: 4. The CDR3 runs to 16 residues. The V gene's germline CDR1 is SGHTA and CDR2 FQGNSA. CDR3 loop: CASSLAYGTGNQPQHF. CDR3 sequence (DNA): TGTGCCAGCAGCTTAGCGTACGGGACAGGGAATCAGCCCCAGCATTTT.

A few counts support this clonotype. DNA of the CDR3: TGTGCCAGCATCGATCCCGGGACAGCCCAACCCAAGCAGTACTTC. Its translation is CASIDPGTAQPKQYF. The chain has TRBV6-6 and TRBJ2-7; 7 bases map to TRBD1. Looked up from germline, CDR1 is MNHNY and CDR2 is SVGAGI (reference sequence). With 7 bases clipped from V and 8 bases from J, the junction kept 17 bases outside the gene matches. The CDR3 loop spans 15 amino acids.